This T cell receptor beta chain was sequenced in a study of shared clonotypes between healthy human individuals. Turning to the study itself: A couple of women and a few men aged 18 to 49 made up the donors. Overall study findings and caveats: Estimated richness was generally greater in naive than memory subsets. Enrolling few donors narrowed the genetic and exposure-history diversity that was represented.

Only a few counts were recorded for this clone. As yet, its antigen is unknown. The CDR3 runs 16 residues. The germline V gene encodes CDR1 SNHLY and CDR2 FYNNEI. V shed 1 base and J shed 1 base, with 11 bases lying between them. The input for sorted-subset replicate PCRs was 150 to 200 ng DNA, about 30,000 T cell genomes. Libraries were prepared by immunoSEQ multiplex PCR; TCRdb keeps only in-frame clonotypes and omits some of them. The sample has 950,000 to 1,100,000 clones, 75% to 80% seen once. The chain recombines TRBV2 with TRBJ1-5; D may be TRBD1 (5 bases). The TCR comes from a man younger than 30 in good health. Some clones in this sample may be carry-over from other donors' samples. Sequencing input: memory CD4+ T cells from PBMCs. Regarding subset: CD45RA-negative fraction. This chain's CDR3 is CASSEGGRGSNQPQHF. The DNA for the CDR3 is TGTGCCAGCAGTGAAGGGGGCAGAGGGAGCAATCAGCCCCAGCATTTT.